This T cell receptor (beta chain) emerged from a study of post-analysis software for immune sequencing data. On the study more broadly: Relapsing-remitting, secondary progressive and progressive-relapsing courses of multiple sclerosis were included. General study points: F-measure co-clustering was strong for batch-matched samples. Significantly lower normalized Chao1 diversity was found in patients with multiple sclerosis relative to controls. A few TRBV segments (TRBV5-6, TRBV5-1 and TRBV20-1 among them) occurred more frequently in patients than in controls.

TCR beta libraries were prepared from cDNA with unique molecular identifiers. Between roughly 0.9 and 11 million T cells gave rise to 500,000 to 650,000 cDNA molecules. TCRdb analysed the PCR reads with MiXCR anew, one entry per CDR3 protein. The data hold about 460,000 distinct CDR3 sequences, with roughly 45% observed a single time. As for this clonotype: Its cognate antigen is unknown.

Between the trimmed V and J ends, which lost 1 base and 8 bases, there was a span of 11 bases. The CDR3 extends over 13 amino acids. Germline V lookup: CDR1 LGHNA, CDR2 YNFKEQ. The specimen sequenced was blood. V gene TRBV4-2 combines with J gene TRBJ1-2, with D maybe TRBD1 (6 bases). The source of this sequence is a girl aged 5 to 17 with multiple sclerosis. CDR3 nucleotide sequence: TGTGCCAGCAGCCAAGTCAAGGGGGTCGGCTACACCTTC. It is translated as CASSQVKGVGYTF.